These T cell receptor beta chains were read from a single sample in a study of T-cell memory formation after mild COVID-19. One entry per CDR3 protein, called by TCRdb with MiXCR from the 5' RACE reads. The sample lists approximately 51,000 distinct CDR3 sequences; roughly 9% were seen once. Material for sequencing was PBMCs or a T cell subset sorted from them (not recorded which). These receptors all stem from an adult woman who had mild COVID-19 (a few samples of this study predate the infection). Cell type and time point are not known. CDR3s include the opening cysteine and the closing phenylalanine or tryptophan. A D gene is named only where the DNA matches it firmly.

v_call	j_call	d_call	cdr3_aa
TRBV12-3/TRBV12-4	TRBJ1-5	TRBD1	CASRGQGTSNQPQHF
TRBV7-2	TRBJ2-2	TRBD2	CASSAGGGRNTGELFF
TRBV10-3	TRBJ2-5	-	CAISVGGPQETQYF
TRBV5-1	TRBJ2-2	-	CASIVQPNTGELFF
TRBV5-1	TRBJ1-4	-	CASSFRGEGEKLFF
TRBV12-3/TRBV12-4	TRBJ1-5	-	CASSLRSNQPQHF
TRBV30	TRBJ2-7	-	CAWRGNYEQYF
TRBV3-1	TRBJ1-6	TRBD1	CASSVTGTGGNSPLHF
TRBV19	TRBJ2-4	-	CASSTRTGQSDF
TRBV5-5	TRBJ2-5	-	CASSGRGSRPQETQYF